The rows below give T cell receptor beta chains drawn from one sample of a study of cytomegalovirus exposure and HLA in healthy donors. Method: immunoSEQ multiplex PCR; TCRdb's copy keeps in-frame clones and lacks some. The sample gives around 100,000 clones, over 65% of which show up once; around 2.7% is in the top ten. Material: PBMCs. The receptor set was obtained from a woman aged 18-30 years in good health and CMV-seronegative. Each CDR3 is given with its conserved first and last residue. The D gene is left open where the match is weak. Part of the rows lack a size; the others show once, few, many or a class for expanded clones.

d_call	clone_size	j_call	v_call	cdr3_nt	cdr3_aa
-	-	TRBJ2-5	TRBV7-9	TGTGCCAGCAGCTTAGTAGGGGCCGGAGAGACCCAGTACTTC	CASSLVGAGETQYF
TRBD2	-	TRBJ2-1	TRBV6-6	TGTGCCAGCAGTGGGACTAGCTGGTATGATGAGCAGTTCTTC	CASSGTSWYDEQFF
-	-	TRBJ1-4	TRBV7-9	TGTGCCAGCACGGGGGAGGAAGGGGAAAAACTGTTTTTT	CASTGEEGEKLFF
TRBD1	-	TRBJ1-6	TRBV5-1	TGCGCCAGCAGTGACGGAACAGGGGGCCCACCCCTCCACTTT	CASSDGTGGPPLHF
TRBD1	-	TRBJ2-5	TRBV28	TGTGCCAGCAGTTTGACAGGGACAGAGACCCAGTACTTC	CASSLTGTETQYF
-	-	TRBJ2-1	TRBV19	TGTGCCAGTAGTGGTGGAGGGGACTACAATGAGCAGTTCTTC	CASSGGGDYNEQFF
TRBD1	-	TRBJ1-1	TRBV5-4	TGTGCCAGCAGCCCGGGACAGGTTCCTGAAGCTTTCTTT	CASSPGQVPEAFF
-	-	TRBJ1-1	TRBV19	TGTGCCGCACAGGCTATGAACACTGAAGCTTTCTTT	CAAQAMNTEAFF
TRBD2	-	TRBJ2-1	TRBV9	TGTGCCAGCAGCGTAGATCTAGCGGGGGGGGTGGCGCAGTTCTTC	CASSVDLAGGVAQFF
-	-	TRBJ1-1	TRBV19	TGTGCCAGCTATTGGGGCATGGAAGCTTTCTTT	CASYWGMEAFF
-	-	TRBJ2-1	TRBV18	TGTGCCAGCTCACTCTGGACTATTGAGCAGTTCTTC	CASSLWTIEQFF
-	few	TRBJ2-5	TRBV5-8	TGTGCCAGCAGCCTGATGAGACAGATGAGTAGGGAGACCCAGTACTTC	CASSLMRQMSRETQYF
TRBD1	-	TRBJ1-1	TRBV19	TGTGCCAGTAGACCGGGACAGGGCGCTGAAGCTTTCTTT	CASRPGQGAEAFF
TRBD1	-	TRBJ1-2	TRBV10-3	TGTGCCATCAGTGATAACCTAGGGACAGGGAGGGACAATGGCTACACCTTC	CAISDNLGTGRDNGYTF
-	few	TRBJ1-1	TRBV5-1	TGCGCCAGCAGCTTGGCTGTGAACACTGAAGCTTTCTTT	CASSLAVNTEAFF
-	-	TRBJ2-1	TRBV14	TGTGCCAGCAGCCTCAGGGGTAGCGCCAGGCAGAATGAGCAGTTCTTC	CASSLRGSARQNEQFF
-	-	TRBJ1-1	TRBV7-9	TGTGCCAGCAGCTTAGCGCTTTTGGGCAGATACACTGAAGCTTTCTTT	CASSLALLGRYTEAFF
TRBD2	-	TRBJ2-5	TRBV18	TGTGCCAGCTCATCTCTAGCGGGAGGGCAAGAGACCCAGTACTTC	CASSSLAGGQETQYF
-	few	TRBJ1-2	TRBV5-1	TGCGCCAGCAGCTTAACGCCAGGCTATGGCTACACCTTC	CASSLTPGYGYTF
TRBD1	once	TRBJ2-5	TRBV6-1	TGTGCCAGCAGTCAAGGGGGGGGGACAGGGCTAGAGACCCAGTACTTC	CASSQGGGTGLETQYF
-	once	TRBJ1-1	TRBV6-1	TGTGCCAGCAGTGAAGCGACTACCATGGGGACTGAAGCTTTCTTT	CASSEATTMGTEAFF
-	-	TRBJ1-1	TRBV7-9	TGTGCCAGCAGCTCCTACACTGAAGCTTTCTTT	CASSSYTEAFF
-	-	TRBJ1-2	TRBV18	TGTGCCAGCTCACCACTCGAGGGTCGCGACTATGGCTACACCTTC	CASSPLEGRDYGYTF
TRBD1	-	TRBJ2-2	TRBV5-4	TGTGCCGGACACCGGGACAGGAACACCGGGGAGCTGTTTTTT	CAGHRDRNTGELFF
TRBD1	-	TRBJ2-7	TRBV27	TGTGCCAGCACCCCGGGACAGGGGTTCGGCGAGCAGTACTTC	CASTPGQGFGEQYF